This TCR beta chain was sequenced for a study of T-cell reconstitution after alpha-beta-depleted transplantation in children. V was shortened by 2 bases and J by 6 bases, with 12 bases between the two germline ends. CDR3 size: 14 residues. Germline values: CDR1 MNHEY, CDR2 SVGAGI. Overall study findings and caveats: Reports say that about two months after transplant, the alpha-beta T cells came out of several hundred graft clones that had expanded. Some patients' high day-60 TCRbeta diversity was traced to surviving recipient T cells and thymic progenitors.

Unique molecular identifiers featured in how the TCRbeta library was prepared. In TCRdb, the PCR reads were re-called with MiXCR into one record per CDR3 protein. The top ten hold 2% to 2.5% of the sample, which has 450,000 to 600,000 distinct CDR3 sequences, 10% to 13% seen once. Ten or more counts support this clonotype. Antigen: not known. Source: PBMCs, taken before TCRalphabeta/CD19-depleted stem cell transplant. The chain combines TRBV6-5 with TRBJ2-3; tentative D call: TRBD1 (6 bases). This TCR came from a child aged 2 to 9 with inherited bone marrow failure, due to receive a stem cell transplant. DNA for the CDR3: TGTGCCAGCAGTTACGCGACAGGTGGGGATACGCAGTATTTT. This gives the protein CASSYATGGDTQYF.